Listed below are T cell receptor beta chains from one sample, sequenced in a study of PD-1 blockade in classical Hodgkin lymphoma. The assay was immunoSEQ multiplex PCR, and TCRdb's table has in-frame clones only and misses some. Here the sample spans several thousand clones, roughly 81% being singletons. This specimen was peripheral blood mononuclear cells (PBMCs), taken at baseline. The receptors originated from a human donor with classical Hodgkin lymphoma. Both conserved end residues are part of each CDR3. A D gene is named only where the DNA matches it firmly. Clone size is not always given. Where it is, it says once, few, many or a class for expanded clones.

D gene: .; J gene: TRBJ2-1; V gene: TRBV4-2; clone size: .; CDR3 protein: CASSPEGRSSYNEQFF; CDR3 DNA: TGTGCCAGCAGCCCTGAAGGACGGAGCTCCTACAATGAGCAGTTCTTC
D gene: .; J gene: TRBJ2-1; V gene: TRBV18; clone size: .; CDR3 protein: CASSLLATRDEQFF; CDR3 DNA: TGTGCCAGCTCACTCCTAGCGACCCGCGATGAGCAGTTCTTC
D gene: .; J gene: TRBJ2-1; V gene: TRBV2; clone size: .; CDR3 protein: CASSFDYEQFF; CDR3 DNA: TGTGCCAGCTCGTTCGACTATGAGCAGTTCTTC
D gene: .; J gene: TRBJ2-5; V gene: TRBV15; clone size: .; CDR3 protein: CATSRLREGGQETQYF; CDR3 DNA: TGTGCCACCAGCAGACTACGGGAAGGGGGCCAAGAGACCCAGTACTTC
D gene: .; J gene: TRBJ1-1; V gene: TRBV6-6; clone size: once; CDR3 protein: CASSYSRRNTEAFF; CDR3 DNA: TGTGCCAGCAGTTACTCTCGCAGGAACACTGAAGCTTTCTTT
D gene: TRBD1; J gene: TRBJ2-5; V gene: TRBV7-9; clone size: .; CDR3 protein: CASSLGVGRGQDGETQYF; CDR3 DNA: TGTGCCAGCAGCTTAGGAGTGGGCAGGGGGCAGGATGGCGAGACCCAGTACTTC
D gene: TRBD2; J gene: TRBJ2-7; V gene: TRBV5-1; clone size: .; CDR3 protein: CASSSERESYEQYF; CDR3 DNA: TGCGCCAGCAGCTCCGAGCGGGAGTCCTACGAGCAGTACTTC
D gene: .; J gene: TRBJ2-7; V gene: TRBV19; clone size: .; CDR3 protein: CASRPGLHYEQYF; CDR3 DNA: TGTGCCAGTAGGCCGGGACTCCACTACGAGCAGTACTTC
D gene: TRBD1; J gene: TRBJ1-1; V gene: TRBV6-5; clone size: once; CDR3 protein: CASRKTDRGQTEAFF; CDR3 DNA: TGTGCCAGCAGGAAAACAGACAGGGGGCAAACTGAAGCTTTCTTT
D gene: TRBD2; J gene: TRBJ2-5; V gene: TRBV11-2; clone size: .; CDR3 protein: CASSLAGGFEETQYF; CDR3 DNA: TGTGCCAGCAGCTTAGCGGGGGGTTTCGAAGAGACCCAGTACTTC
D gene: .; J gene: TRBJ1-2; V gene: TRBV5-8; clone size: .; CDR3 protein: CASSRKGLYGYTF; CDR3 DNA: TGTGCCAGCAGCCGCAAGGGGCTCTATGGCTACACCTTC
D gene: .; J gene: TRBJ2-5; V gene: TRBV6-5; clone size: .; CDR3 protein: CASSYGQNQETQYF; CDR3 DNA: TGTGCCAGCAGTTACGGTCAGAACCAAGAGACCCAGTACTTC
D gene: .; J gene: TRBJ2-1; V gene: TRBV11-2; clone size: .; CDR3 protein: CASSLGAPNEQFF; CDR3 DNA: TGTGCCAGCAGCTTAGGAGCTCCGAATGAGCAGTTCTTC
D gene: .; J gene: TRBJ2-1; V gene: TRBV4-3; clone size: .; CDR3 protein: CASSDLAYNNEQFF; CDR3 DNA: TGCGCCAGCAGCGATCTAGCCTACAACAATGAGCAGTTCTTC
D gene: TRBD1; J gene: TRBJ2-7; V gene: TRBV13; clone size: .; CDR3 protein: CASSFVTGVRYEQYF; CDR3 DNA: TGTGCCAGCAGCTTTGTGACAGGGGTTAGGTACGAGCAGTACTTC
D gene: .; J gene: TRBJ2-3; V gene: TRBV27; clone size: .; CDR3 protein: CASRRDGTSATDTQYF; CDR3 DNA: TGTGCCAGCAGACGCGACGGGACGTCCGCAACAGATACGCAGTATTTT
D gene: .; J gene: TRBJ1-2; V gene: TRBV6-5; clone size: .; CDR3 protein: CATPEGGRNYGYTF; CDR3 DNA: TGTGCCACCCCGGAGGGTGGGAGGAACTATGGCTACACCTTC
D gene: .; J gene: TRBJ1-2; V gene: TRBV6-5; clone size: .; CDR3 protein: CASRRTLGYGYTF; CDR3 DNA: TGTGCCAGCAGACGGACCCTGGGCTATGGCTACACCTTC
D gene: .; J gene: TRBJ2-7; V gene: TRBV5-1; clone size: .; CDR3 protein: CASSAPAPSYEQYF; CDR3 DNA: TGCGCCAGCAGCGCTCCGGCTCCCTCCTACGAGCAGTACTTC
D gene: TRBD2; J gene: TRBJ2-1; V gene: TRBV6-1; clone size: once; CDR3 protein: CASRYSGSLYNEQFF; CDR3 DNA: TGTGCCAGCAGATATAGCGGGAGTCTCTACAATGAGCAGTTCTTC
D gene: .; J gene: TRBJ2-5; V gene: TRBV7-2; clone size: .; CDR3 protein: CASSLAGSAQETQYF; CDR3 DNA: TGTGCCAGCAGCTTAGCAGGTAGCGCGCAAGAGACCCAGTACTTC
D gene: .; J gene: TRBJ2-7; V gene: TRBV28; clone size: .; CDR3 protein: CASSLGYEQYF; CDR3 DNA: TGTGCCAGCAGTTTAGGTTACGAGCAGTACTTC
D gene: .; J gene: TRBJ1-6; V gene: TRBV25-1; clone size: few; CDR3 protein: CASTRRDNSPLHF; CDR3 DNA: TGTGCCAGCACCAGGCGAGATAATTCACCCCTCCACTTT
D gene: .; J gene: TRBJ2-3; V gene: TRBV13; clone size: .; CDR3 protein: CASSVTDTQYF; CDR3 DNA: TGTGCCAGCAGCGTCACAGATACGCAGTATTTT
D gene: .; J gene: TRBJ2-1; V gene: TRBV20-1; clone size: .; CDR3 protein: CSARHGPEQFF; CDR3 DNA: TGCAGTGCTAGACACGGACCCGAGCAGTTCTTC
D gene: .; J gene: TRBJ2-1; V gene: TRBV5-4; clone size: .; CDR3 protein: CASSLTGDSYNEQFF; CDR3 DNA: TGTGCCAGCAGCTTGACCGGGGACTCCTACAATGAGCAGTTCTTC